What follows are 3 T cell receptor beta chains derived from one specimen sequenced in a study of tumor-infiltrating lymphocytes in primary liver carcinoma. Germline DNA was also extracted, while the blood RNA originated from unsorted whole blood. TCR beta cDNA was prepared out of around 460 ng total RNA by means of a constant-region primer. Three nested multiplex PCR rounds, a slightly modified ARM-PCR method, built the TCR beta libraries. Investigators reported that the first two PCR rounds, at around 9 cycles each, used TRBV1-TRBV30 forward primers with a C-beta reverse primer. TCRdb reprocessed the multiplex PCR reads via MiXCR and lists one record per CDR3 protein. The data show approximately 330,000 distinct CDR3 sequences, around 60% seen once. Sequenced: peripheral blood. Receptors were obtained from a man in his forties or fifties with primary liver carcinoma and hepatitis B virus infection.

This clonotype was counted many times. This chain uses TRBV13 with TRBJ2-6; D is undetermined. Deletions cut 7 bases from V and 0 bases from J, with 16 bases between. CDR1 is PRHDT, CDR2 FYEKMQ, per germline (reference sequence). The CDR3 runs 17 residues. CDR3 protein: CASTIYLDGSGANVLTF. CDR3 sequence (DNA): TGTGCCAGCACCATTTACCTGGACGGCTCTGGGGCCAACGTCCTGACTTTC.

This chain uses TRBV6-5 with TRBJ2-7; D might be TRBD2 (6 bases). Deletions cut 6 bases from V and 2 bases from J, with 20 bases between. The CDR3 covers 16 residues. The germline CDR1 and CDR2 sequences are MNHEY and SVGAGI. The CDR3 spells CASSPTVSGPTYEQYF. CDR3 DNA sequence: TGTGCCAGCAGCCCCACGGTCAGCGGGCCTACCTACGAGCAGTACTTC.

Details on this clonotype: A much larger clone lies a single base off, so this may be a read error. The chain couples TRBV6-5 to TRBJ2-1; 8 positions agree with TRBD2. Germline-derived CDR1 and CDR2 are MNHEY and SVGAGI. This CDR3 is built from 17 residues. The DNA for the CDR3 is TGTGCCAGCAGTTATCAATTCGGGGGGGGTTCCTACTATGAGCAGTTCTTC. This sequence encodes CASSYQFGGGSYYEQFF.